The T cell receptor beta chain described here comes from a study of shared clonotypes between healthy human individuals. Findings and caveats of the study: Non-shared clonotypes had lower generation probabilities than clonotypes shared by all four sorted-subset donors.

Per sorted-subset replicate PCR, input was roughly 220 ng DNA, representing about 30,000 T cell genomes. The assay was immunoSEQ multiplex PCR, and TCRdb's table has in-frame clones only and misses some. The data show over 850,000 clones, with 78% seen just once and under 0.65% held by the top ten. Recent vaccinations or acute infections were absent in the healthy HIV-negative adult donors. The ends were cut back, 1 base at V and 4 bases at J, with 10 bases in the middle. CDR3 length equals 14 residues. Germline-derived CDR1 and CDR2 are SGHNT and YYREEE (reference sequence). A remark on this clone: What it binds is not known.

Sequencing used memory CD4+ T cells from PBMCs. Subset specified: CD45RA-negative fraction. The chain couples TRBV5-4 to TRBJ2-3; D may correspond to TRBD1 or TRBD2 (7 bases each). This clonotype was sampled from a man aged 18 to 29 in good health. Some clones in this sample may be carry-over from other donors' samples. DNA for the CDR3: TGTGCCAGCAGCTTGCAGGGGGGGGCAGATACGCAGTATTTT. Translated, it gives CASSLQGGADTQYF.